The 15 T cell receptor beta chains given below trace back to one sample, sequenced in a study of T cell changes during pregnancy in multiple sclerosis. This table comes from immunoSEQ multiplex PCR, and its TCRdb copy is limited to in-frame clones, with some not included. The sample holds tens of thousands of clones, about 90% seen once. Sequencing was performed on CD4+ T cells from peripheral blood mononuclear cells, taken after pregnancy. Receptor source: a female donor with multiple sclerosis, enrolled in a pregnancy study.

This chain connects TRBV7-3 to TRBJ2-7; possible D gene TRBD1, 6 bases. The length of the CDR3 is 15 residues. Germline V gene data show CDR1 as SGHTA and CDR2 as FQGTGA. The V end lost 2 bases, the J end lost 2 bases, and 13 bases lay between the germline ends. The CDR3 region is CASSLQGSLAYEQYF. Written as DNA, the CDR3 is TGTGCCAGCAGCTTACAGGGGTCCCTTGCCTACGAGCAGTACTTC.

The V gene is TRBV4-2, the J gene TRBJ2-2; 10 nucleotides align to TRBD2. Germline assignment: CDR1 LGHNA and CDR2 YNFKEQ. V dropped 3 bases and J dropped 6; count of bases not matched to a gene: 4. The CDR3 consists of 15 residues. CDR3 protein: CASSHSSGSSGELFF. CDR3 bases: TGTGCCAGCAGCCACTCTAGCGGGAGCTCCGGGGAGCTGTTTTTT.

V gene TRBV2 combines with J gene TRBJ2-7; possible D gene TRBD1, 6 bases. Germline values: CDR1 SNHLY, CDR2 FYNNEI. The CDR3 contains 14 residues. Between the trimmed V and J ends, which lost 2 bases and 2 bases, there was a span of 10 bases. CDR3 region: CASSEQGRAYEQYF. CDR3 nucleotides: TGTGCCAGCAGTGAACAGGGGCGAGCCTACGAGCAGTACTTC. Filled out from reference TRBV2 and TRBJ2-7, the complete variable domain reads EPEVTQTPSHQVTQMGQEVILRCVPISNHLYFYWYRQILGQKVEFLVSFYNNEISEKSEIFDDQFSVERPDGSNFTLKIRSTKLEDSAMYFCASSEQGRAYEQYFGPGTRLTVT.

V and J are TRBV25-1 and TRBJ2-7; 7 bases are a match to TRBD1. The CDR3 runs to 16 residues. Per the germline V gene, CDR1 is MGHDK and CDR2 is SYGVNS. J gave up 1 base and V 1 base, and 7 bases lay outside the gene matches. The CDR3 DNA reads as TGTGCCAGCAGTGAATCTACAGGGGCCTGTTCCTACGAGCAGTACTTC. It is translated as CASSESTGACSYEQYF.

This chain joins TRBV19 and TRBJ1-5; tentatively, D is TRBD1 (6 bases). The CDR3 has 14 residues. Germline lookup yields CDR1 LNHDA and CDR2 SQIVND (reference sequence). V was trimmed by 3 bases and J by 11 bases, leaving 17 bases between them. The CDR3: CASSISAREGAQHF. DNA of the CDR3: TGTGCCAGTAGTATTAGCGCCCGTGAGGGGGCCCAGCATTTT. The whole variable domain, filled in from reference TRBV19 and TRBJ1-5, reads DGGITQSPKYLFRKEGQNVTLSCEQNLNHDAMYWYRQDPGQGLRLIYYSQIVNDFQKGDIAEGYSVSREKKESFPLTVTSAQKNPTAFYLCASSISAREGAQHFGDGTRLSIL.

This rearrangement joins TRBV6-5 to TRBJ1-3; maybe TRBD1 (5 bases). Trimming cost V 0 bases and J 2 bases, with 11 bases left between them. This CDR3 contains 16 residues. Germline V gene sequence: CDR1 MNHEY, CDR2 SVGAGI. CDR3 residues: CASSYSSGMAGNTIYF. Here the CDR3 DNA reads TGTGCCAGCAGTTACTCGTCAGGGATGGCTGGAAACACCATATATTTT.

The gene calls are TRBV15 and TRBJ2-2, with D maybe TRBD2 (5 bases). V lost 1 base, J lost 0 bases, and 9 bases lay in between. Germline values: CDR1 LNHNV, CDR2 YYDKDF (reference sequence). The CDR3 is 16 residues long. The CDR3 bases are TGTGCCACCAGCAGAGTCTTGAGGGCGAACACCGGGGAGCTGTTTTTT. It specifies CATSRVLRANTGELFF.

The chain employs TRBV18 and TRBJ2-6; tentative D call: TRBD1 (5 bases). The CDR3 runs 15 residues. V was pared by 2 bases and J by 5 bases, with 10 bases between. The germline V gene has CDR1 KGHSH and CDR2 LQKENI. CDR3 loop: CASSPNSGRANVLTF. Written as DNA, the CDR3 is TGTGCCAGCTCACCAAATTCAGGGAGGGCCAACGTCCTGACTTTC.

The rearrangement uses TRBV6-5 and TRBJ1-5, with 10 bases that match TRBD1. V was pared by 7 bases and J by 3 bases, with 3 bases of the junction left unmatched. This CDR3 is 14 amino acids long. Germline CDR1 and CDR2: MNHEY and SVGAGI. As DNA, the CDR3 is TGTGCCAGCAAGACAGGGGGCAACAATCAGCCCCAGCATTTT. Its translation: CASKTGGNNQPQHF.

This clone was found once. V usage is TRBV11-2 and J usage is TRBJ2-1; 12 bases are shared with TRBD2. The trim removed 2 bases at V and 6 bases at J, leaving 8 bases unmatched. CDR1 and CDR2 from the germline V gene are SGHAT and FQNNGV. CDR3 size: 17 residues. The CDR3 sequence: CASSLPRLAGATNEQFF. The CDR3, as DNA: TGTGCCAGCAGCTTACCAAGACTAGCGGGAGCCACCAATGAGCAGTTCTTC.

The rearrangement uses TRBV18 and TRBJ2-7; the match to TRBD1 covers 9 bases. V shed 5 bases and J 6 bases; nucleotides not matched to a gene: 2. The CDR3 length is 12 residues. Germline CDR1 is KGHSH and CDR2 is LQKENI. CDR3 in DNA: TGTGCCAGCTCATCGGACAGGGGCGAGCAGTACTTC. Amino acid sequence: CASSSDRGEQYF.

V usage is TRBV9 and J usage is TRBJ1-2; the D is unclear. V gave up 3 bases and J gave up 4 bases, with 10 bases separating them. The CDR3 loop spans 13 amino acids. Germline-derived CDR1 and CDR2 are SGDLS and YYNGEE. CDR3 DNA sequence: TGTGCCAGCAGCGCTACGGTTTCCTATGGCTACACCTTC. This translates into CASSATVSYGYTF.

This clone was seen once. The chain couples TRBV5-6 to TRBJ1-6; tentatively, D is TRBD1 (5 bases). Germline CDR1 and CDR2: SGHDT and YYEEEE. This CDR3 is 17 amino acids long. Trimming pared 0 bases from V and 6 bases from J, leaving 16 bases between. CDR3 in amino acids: CASSLEGYGGANSPLHF. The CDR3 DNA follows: TGTGCCAGCAGCTTGGAGGGGTACGGAGGGGCTAATTCACCCCTCCACTTT.

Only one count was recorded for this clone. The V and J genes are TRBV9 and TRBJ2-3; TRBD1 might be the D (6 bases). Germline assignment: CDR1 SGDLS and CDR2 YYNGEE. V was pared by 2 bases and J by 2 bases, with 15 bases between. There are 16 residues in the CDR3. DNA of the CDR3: TGTGCCAGCAGCGTGGCCCAAGGACAGTCCACAGATACGCAGTATTTT. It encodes CASSVAQGQSTDTQYF. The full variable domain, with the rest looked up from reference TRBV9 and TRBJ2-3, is DSGVTQTPKHLITATGQRVTLRCSPRSGDLSVYWYQQSLDQGLQFLIQYYNGEERAKGNILERFSAQQFPDLHSELNLSSLELGDSALYFCASSVAQGQSTDTQYFGPGTRLTVL.

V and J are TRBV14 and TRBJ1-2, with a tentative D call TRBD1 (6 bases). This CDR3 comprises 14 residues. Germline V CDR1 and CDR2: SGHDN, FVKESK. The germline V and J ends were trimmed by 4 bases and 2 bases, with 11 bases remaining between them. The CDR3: CASSRQQGNYGYTF. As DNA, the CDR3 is TGTGCCAGCAGCCGCCAACAGGGAAACTATGGCTACACCTTC.